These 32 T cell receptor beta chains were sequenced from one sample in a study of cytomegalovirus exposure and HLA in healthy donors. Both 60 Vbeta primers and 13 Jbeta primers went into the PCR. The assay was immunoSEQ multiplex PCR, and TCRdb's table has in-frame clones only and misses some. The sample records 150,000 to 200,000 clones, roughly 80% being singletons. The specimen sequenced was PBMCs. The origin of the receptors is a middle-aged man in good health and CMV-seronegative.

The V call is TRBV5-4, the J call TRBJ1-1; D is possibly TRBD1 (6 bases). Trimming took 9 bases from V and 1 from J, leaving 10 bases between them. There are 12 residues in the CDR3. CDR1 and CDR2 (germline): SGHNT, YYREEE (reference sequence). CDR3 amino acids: CATQDRNTEAFF. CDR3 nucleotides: TGTGCCACCCAGGACAGGAACACTGAAGCTTTCTTT.

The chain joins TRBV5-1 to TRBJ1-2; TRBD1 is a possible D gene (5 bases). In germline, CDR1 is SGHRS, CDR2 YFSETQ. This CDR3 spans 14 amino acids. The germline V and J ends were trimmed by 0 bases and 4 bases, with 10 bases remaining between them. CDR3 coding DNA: TGCGCCAGCAGCTTGGGGGGGACTTCCTATGGCTACACCTTC. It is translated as CASSLGGTSYGYTF.

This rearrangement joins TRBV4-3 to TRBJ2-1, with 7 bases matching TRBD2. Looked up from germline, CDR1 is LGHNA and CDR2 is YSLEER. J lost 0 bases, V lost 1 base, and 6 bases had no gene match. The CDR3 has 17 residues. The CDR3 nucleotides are TGCGCCAGCAGCCAAGGAGGGAGGGCGAGCTCCTACAATGAGCAGTTCTTC. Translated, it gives CASSQGGRASSYNEQFF.

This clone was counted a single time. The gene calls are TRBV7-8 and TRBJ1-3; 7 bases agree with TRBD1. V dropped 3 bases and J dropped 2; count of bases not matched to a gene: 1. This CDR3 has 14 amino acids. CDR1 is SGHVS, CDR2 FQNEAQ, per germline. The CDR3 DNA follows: TGTGCCAGCAGCTTCGACAGGGCTGGAAACACCATATATTTT. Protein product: CASSFDRAGNTIYF.

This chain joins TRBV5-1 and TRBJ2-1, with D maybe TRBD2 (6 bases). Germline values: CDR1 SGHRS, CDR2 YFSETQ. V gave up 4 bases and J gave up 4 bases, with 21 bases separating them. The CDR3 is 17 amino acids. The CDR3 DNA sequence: TGCGCCAGCAGCCCCCAGGGCGGGGTGAGTTCATACAATGAGCAGTTCTTC. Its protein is CASSPQGGVSSYNEQFF.

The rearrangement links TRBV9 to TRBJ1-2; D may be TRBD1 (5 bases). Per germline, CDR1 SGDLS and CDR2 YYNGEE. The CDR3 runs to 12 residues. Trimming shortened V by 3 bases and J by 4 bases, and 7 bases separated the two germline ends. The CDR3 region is CASSADSYGYTF. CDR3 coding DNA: TGTGCCAGCAGCGCCGACAGCTATGGCTACACCTTC.

Here the CDR3 DNA reads TGTGCCAGCAGTTACGATAGCATCGGGGGGAGTCAGCCCCAGCATTTT. This encodes CASSYDSIGGSQPQHF. The rearrangement uses TRBV6-6 and TRBJ1-5, with D possibly being TRBD1 (5 bases). The CDR3 totals 16 residues. The V end lost 2 bases, the J end lost 6 bases, and 17 bases lay between the germline ends. Germline V lookup: CDR1 MNHNY, CDR2 SVGAGI (reference sequence).

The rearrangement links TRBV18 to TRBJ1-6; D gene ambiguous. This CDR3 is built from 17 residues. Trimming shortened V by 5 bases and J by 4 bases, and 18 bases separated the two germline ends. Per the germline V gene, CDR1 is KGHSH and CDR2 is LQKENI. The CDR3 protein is CASSDDRRITYNSPLHF. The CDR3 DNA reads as TGTGCCAGCTCAGACGATCGCAGGATAACTTATAATTCACCCCTCCACTTT.

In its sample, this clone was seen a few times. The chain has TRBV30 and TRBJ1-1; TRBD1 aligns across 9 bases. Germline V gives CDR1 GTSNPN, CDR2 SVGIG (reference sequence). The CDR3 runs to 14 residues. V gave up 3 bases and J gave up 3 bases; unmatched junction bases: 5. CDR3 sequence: CAWSRDRAYTEAFF. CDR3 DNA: TGTGCCTGGAGCCGGGACAGGGCTTACACTGAAGCTTTCTTT. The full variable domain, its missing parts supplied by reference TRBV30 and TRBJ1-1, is SQTIHQWPATLVQPVGSPLSLECTVEGTSNPNLYWYRQAAGRGLQLLFYSVGIGQISSEVPQNLSASRPQDRQFILSSKKLLLSDSGFYLCAWSRDRAYTEAFFGQGTRLTVV.

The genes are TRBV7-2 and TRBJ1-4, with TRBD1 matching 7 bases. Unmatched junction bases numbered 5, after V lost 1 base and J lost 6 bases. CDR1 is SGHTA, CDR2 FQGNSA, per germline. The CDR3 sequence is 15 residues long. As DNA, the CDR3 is TGTGCCAGCAGCTTAGAGTCCAGGGGGTATGAAAAACTGTTTTTT. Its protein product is CASSLESRGYEKLFF.

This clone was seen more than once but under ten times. The CDR3 DNA reads TGCGCCAGCAGCCCGACTAGCGGGTCCTACGAGCAGTACTTC. Residues: CASSPTSGSYEQYF. This chain joins TRBV5-1 and TRBJ2-7, with TRBD2 matching 10 bases. V shed 4 bases and J 1 base; nucleotides not matched to a gene: 2. The CDR3 contains 14 residues. Per the germline V gene, CDR1 is SGHRS and CDR2 is YFSETQ.

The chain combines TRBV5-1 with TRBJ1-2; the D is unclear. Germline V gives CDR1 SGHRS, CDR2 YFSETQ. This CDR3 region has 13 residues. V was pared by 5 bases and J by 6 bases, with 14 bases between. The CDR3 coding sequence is TGCGCCAGCAGTCGTCGGGTCTCCGATGGCTACACCTTC. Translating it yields CASSRRVSDGYTF.

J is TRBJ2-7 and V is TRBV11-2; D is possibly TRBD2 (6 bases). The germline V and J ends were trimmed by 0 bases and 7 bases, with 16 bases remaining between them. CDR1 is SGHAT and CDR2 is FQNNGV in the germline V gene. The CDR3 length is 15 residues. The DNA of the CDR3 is TGTGCCAGCAGCTTAGATCTGGGACTGTCGAGGGAGCAGTACTTC. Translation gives CASSLDLGLSREQYF.

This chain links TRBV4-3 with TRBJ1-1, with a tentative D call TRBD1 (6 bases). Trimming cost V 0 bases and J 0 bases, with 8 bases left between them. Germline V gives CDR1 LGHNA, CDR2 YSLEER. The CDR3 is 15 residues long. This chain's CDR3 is CASSQDQGMNTEAFF. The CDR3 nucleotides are TGCGCCAGCAGCCAAGATCAGGGGATGAACACTGAAGCTTTCTTT.

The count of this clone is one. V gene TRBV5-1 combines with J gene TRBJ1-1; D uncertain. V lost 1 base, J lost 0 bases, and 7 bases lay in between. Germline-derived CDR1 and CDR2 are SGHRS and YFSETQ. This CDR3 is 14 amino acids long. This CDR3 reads CASSLLPVNTEAFF. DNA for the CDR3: TGCGCCAGCAGCTTGCTTCCAGTGAACACTGAAGCTTTCTTT. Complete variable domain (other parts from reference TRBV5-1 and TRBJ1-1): KAGVTQTPRYLIKTRGQQVTLSCSPISGHRSVSWYQQTPGQGLQFLFEYFSETQRNKGNFPGRFSGRQFSNSRSEMNVSTLELGDSALYLCASSLLPVNTEAFFGQGTRLTVV.

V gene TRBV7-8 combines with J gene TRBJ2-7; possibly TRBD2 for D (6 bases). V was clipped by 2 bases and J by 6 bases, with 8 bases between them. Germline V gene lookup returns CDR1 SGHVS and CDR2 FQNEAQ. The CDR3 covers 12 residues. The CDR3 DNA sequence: TGTGCCAGCAGCTTACGGGGAGGCGAGCAGTACTTC. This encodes CASSLRGGEQYF. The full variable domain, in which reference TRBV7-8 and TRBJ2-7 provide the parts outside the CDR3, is GAGVSQSPRYKVAKRGQDVALRCDPISGHVSLFWYQQALGQGPEFLTYFQNEAQLDKSGLPSDRFFAERPEGSVSTLKIQRTQQEDSAVYLCASSLRGGEQYFGPGTRLTVT.

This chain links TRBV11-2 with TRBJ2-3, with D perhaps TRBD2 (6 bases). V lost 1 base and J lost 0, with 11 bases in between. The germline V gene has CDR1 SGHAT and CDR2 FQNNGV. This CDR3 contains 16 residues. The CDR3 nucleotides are TGTGCCAGCAGCTTAGGGCGGGGTTTTAGCACAGATACGCAGTATTTT. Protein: CASSLGRGFSTDTQYF. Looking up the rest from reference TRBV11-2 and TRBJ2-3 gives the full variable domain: EAGVAQSPRYKIIEKRQSVAFWCNPISGHATLYWYQQILGQGPKLLIQFQNNGVVDDSQLPKDRFSAERLKGVDSTLKIQPAKLEDSAVYLCASSLGRGFSTDTQYFGPGTRLTVL.

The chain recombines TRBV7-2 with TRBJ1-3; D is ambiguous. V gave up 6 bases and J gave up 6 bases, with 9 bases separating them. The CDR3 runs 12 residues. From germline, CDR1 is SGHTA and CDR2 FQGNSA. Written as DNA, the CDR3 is TGTGCCAGCAGAGTCTTACAAAACACCATATATTTT. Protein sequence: CASRVLQNTIYF. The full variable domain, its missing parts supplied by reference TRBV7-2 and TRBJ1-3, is GAGVSQSPSNKVTEKGKDVELRCDPISGHTALYWYRQSLGQGLEFLIYFQGNSAPDKSGLPSDRFSAERTGGSVSTLTIQRTQQEDSAVYLCASRVLQNTIYFGEGSWLTVV.

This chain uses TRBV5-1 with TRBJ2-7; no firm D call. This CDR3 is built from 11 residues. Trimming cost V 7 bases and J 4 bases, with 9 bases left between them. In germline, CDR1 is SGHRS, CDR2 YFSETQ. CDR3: CASHSDYEQYF. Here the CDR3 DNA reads TGCGCCAGCCATTCAGATTACGAGCAGTACTTC.

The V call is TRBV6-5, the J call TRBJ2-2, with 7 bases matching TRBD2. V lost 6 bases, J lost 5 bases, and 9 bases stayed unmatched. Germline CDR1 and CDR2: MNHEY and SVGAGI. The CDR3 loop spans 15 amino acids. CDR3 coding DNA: TGTGCCAGCAGGTCGACTAGCCCCGCTACCGGGGAGCTGTTTTTT. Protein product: CASRSTSPATGELFF.

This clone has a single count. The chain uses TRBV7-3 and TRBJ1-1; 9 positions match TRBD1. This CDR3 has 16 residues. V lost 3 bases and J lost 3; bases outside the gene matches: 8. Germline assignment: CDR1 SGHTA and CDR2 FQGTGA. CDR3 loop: CASSLAPRDRDTEAFF. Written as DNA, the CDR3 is TGTGCCAGCAGCTTGGCACCCCGGGACAGGGACACTGAAGCTTTCTTT.

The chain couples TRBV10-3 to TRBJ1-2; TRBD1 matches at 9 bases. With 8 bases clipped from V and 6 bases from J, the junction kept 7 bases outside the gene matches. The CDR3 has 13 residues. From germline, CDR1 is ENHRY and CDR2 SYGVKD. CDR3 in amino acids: CAIGRTGVDGYTF. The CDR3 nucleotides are TGTGCCATCGGCAGGACAGGGGTGGATGGCTACACCTTC.

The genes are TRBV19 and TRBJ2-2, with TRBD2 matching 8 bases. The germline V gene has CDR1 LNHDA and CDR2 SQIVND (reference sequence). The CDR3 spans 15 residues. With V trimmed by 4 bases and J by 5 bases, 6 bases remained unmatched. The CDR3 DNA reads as TGTGCCAGTAGTAACCGACTAGCGTCGACCGGGGAGCTGTTTTTT. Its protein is CASSNRLASTGELFF.

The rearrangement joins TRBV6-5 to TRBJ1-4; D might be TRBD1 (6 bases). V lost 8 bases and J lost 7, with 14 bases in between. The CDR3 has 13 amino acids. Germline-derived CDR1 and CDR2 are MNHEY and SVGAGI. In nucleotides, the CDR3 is TGTGCCAGCTCCCTACGGGGGGCTGAAAAACTGTTTTTT. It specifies CASSLRGAEKLFF.

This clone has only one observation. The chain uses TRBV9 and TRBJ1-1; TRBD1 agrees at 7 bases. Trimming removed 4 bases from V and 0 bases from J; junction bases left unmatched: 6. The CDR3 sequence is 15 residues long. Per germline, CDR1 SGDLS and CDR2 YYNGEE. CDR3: CASSPRGQLNTEAFF. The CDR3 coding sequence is TGTGCCAGCAGCCCCAGGGGACAGCTGAACACTGAAGCTTTCTTT. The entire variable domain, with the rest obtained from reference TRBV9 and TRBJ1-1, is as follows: DSGVTQTPKHLITATGQRVTLRCSPRSGDLSVYWYQQSLDQGLQFLIQYYNGEERAKGNILERFSAQQFPDLHSELNLSSLELGDSALYFCASSPRGQLNTEAFFGQGTRLTVV.

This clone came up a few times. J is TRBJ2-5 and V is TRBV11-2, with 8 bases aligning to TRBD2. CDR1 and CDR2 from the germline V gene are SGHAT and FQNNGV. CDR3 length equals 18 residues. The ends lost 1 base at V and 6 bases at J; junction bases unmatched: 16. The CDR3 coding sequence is TGTGCCAGCAGCTTAGTGAGTGGACTAGCCTTCGCTAGACAGACCCAGTACTTC. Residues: CASSLVSGLAFARQTQYF. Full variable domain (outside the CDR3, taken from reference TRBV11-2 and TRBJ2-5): EAGVAQSPRYKIIEKRQSVAFWCNPISGHATLYWYQQILGQGPKLLIQFQNNGVVDDSQLPKDRFSAERLKGVDSTLKIQPAKLEDSAVYLCASSLVSGLAFARQTQYFGPGTRLLVL.

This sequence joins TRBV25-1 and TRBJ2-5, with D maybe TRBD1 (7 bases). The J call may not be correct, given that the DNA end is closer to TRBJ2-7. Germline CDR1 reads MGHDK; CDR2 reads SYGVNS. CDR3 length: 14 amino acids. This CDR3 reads CASSGGTANYEQYF. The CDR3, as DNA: TGTGCCAGCAGTGGCGGGACAGCGAACTACGAGCAGTACTTC.

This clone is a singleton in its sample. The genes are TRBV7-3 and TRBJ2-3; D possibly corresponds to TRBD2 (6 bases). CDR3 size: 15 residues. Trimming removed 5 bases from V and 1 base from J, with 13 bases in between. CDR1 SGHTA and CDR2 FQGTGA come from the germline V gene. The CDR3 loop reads CASSREPSGTDTQYF. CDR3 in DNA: TGTGCCAGCAGCCGGGAGCCTAGCGGCACAGATACGCAGTATTTT.

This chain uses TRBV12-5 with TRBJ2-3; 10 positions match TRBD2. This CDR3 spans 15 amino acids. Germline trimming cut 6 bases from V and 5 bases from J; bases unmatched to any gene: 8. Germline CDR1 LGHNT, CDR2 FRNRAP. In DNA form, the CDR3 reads TGTGCTAGTGGAATTCCTAGCGGGGGATTAGATACGCAGTATTTT. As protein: CASGIPSGGLDTQYF.

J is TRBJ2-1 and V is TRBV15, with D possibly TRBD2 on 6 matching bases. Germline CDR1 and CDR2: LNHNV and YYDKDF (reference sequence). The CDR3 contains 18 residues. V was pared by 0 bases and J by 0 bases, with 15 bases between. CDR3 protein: CATSRDLSGLASYNEQFF. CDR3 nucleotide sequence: TGTGCCACCAGCAGAGATCTTAGCGGCCTCGCCTCCTACAATGAGCAGTTCTTC.

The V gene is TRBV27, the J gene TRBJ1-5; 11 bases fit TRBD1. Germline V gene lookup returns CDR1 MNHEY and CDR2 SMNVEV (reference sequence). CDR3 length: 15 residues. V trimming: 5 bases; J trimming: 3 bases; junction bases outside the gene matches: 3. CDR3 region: CASSRTGGLNQPQHF. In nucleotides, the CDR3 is TGTGCCAGCAGTCGGACAGGGGGCCTCAATCAGCCCCAGCATTTT.

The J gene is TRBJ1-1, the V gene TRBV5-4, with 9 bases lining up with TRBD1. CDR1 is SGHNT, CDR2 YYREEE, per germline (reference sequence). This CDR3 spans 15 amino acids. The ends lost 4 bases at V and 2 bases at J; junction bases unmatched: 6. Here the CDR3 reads CASSLTGGANTEAFF. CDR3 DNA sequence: TGTGCCAGCAGCCTGACAGGGGGAGCCAACACTGAAGCTTTCTTT.